This T cell receptor beta chain derives from a study of blood T cell repertoires in COVID-19. Study summary: Acute and convalescent COVID-19 specimens originated in the United States, Italy and Spain. From T cells, B-cell-depleted T cells, or PBMCs came the material, which was cDNA or gDNA.

In the study's own analysis: Reference gene primers were amplified, and this amplification served to estimate nucleated cell counts. Clones were sequenced by immunoSEQ multiplex PCR, and TCRdb holds only the in-frame ones, with some missing. Clone size and the V and J calls come from that table; the DNA yielded D and trimming. The sample has roughly 64,000 clones, approximately 84% seen once. The CDR3 sequence is 14 residues long. Trimming took 2 bases from V and 7 from J, leaving 12 bases between them. Germline CDR1 SGHDT, CDR2 YYEEEE. The source of this sequence is a man in his fifties with active COVID-19. The chain couples TRBV5-6 to TRBJ1-4; D possibly corresponds to TRBD1 (5 bases). The specimen was peripheral blood. This CDR3 is CASSLQAIREKLFF. CDR3 DNA sequence: TGTGCCAGCAGCTTACAGGCGATACGTGAAAAACTGTTTTTT.